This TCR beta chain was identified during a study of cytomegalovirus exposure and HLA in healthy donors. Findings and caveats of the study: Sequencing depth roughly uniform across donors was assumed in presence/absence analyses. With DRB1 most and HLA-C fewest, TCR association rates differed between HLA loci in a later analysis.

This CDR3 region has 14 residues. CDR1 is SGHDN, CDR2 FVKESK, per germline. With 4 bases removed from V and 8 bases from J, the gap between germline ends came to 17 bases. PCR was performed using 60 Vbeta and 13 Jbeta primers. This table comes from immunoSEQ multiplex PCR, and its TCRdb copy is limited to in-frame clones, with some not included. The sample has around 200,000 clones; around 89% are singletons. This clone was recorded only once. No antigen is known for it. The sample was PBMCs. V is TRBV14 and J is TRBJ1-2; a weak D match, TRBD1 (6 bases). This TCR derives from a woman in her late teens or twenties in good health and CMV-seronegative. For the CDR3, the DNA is TGTGCCAGCAGCCTACAGGGACTAGTGGGGGGCTACACCTTC. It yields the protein CASSLQGLVGGYTF.